Presented here are 12 T cell receptor beta chains from one specimen sequenced in a study of blood T cell repertoires in COVID-19. Using immunoSEQ multiplex PCR, the repertoire was profiled, and TCRdb retains in-frame clones only, with some absent. Of a few hundred thousand clones listed, roughly 90% were seen once; the top ten hold 1.2% to 1.5%. The sample taken for sequencing was PBMCs or T cells enriched from blood (not recorded which). The origin of the receptors is a woman between 18 and 29 years old who had been exposed to COVID-19.

This clone turned up a few times. The rearrangement uses TRBV19 and TRBJ2-7; 9 positions match TRBD1. The CDR3 consists of 18 residues. In germline, CDR1 is LNHDA, CDR2 SQIVND (reference sequence). The V segment lost 4 bases and the J segment 4 bases; nucleotides outside the gene matches: 17. CDR3 DNA: TGTGCCAGTAGTAAAATGGCGGCCGGGACAGGGAATTATTACGAGCAGTACTTC. Translated: CASSKMAAGTGNYYEQYF. The full variable domain, with the rest looked up from reference TRBV19 and TRBJ2-7, is DGGITQSPKYLFRKEGQNVTLSCEQNLNHDAMYWYRQDPGQGLRLIYYSQIVNDFQKGDIAEGYSVSREKKESFPLTVTSAQKNPTAFYLCASSKMAAGTGNYYEQYFGPGTRLTVT.

The V call is TRBV5-6, the J call TRBJ2-5, with D perhaps TRBD1 (6 bases). The CDR3 spans 13 residues. Trimming pared 9 bases from V and 0 bases from J, leaving 12 bases between. Germline lookup yields CDR1 SGHDT and CDR2 YYEEEE. CDR3 sequence (DNA): TGTGCCACCTGGGACACCAACCAAGAGACCCAGTACTTC. It codes for CATWDTNQETQYF.

V usage is TRBV2 and J usage is TRBJ2-7, with 12 bases lining up with TRBD2. The CDR3 extends over 16 amino acids. V lost 6 bases, J lost 1 base, and 7 bases stayed unmatched. Looked up from germline, CDR1 is SNHLY and CDR2 is FYNNEI. CDR3 residues: CASRVASGRASYEQYF. The CDR3 bases are TGTGCCAGCAGGGTCGCTAGCGGGAGGGCATCCTACGAGCAGTACTTC.

V is TRBV19 and J is TRBJ1-4, with D uncertain. V was clipped by 3 bases and J by 13 bases, with 12 bases between them. This CDR3 is 12 amino acids long. Looked up from germline, CDR1 is LNHDA and CDR2 is SQIVND (reference sequence). The CDR3 coding sequence is TGTGCCAGTAGTATGGCCGGGATAGTACTGTTTTTT. Translated: CASSMAGIVLFF.

V usage is TRBV19 and J usage is TRBJ1-3; unclear D gene. The V end was cut by 7 bases, the J end by 4 bases, with 14 bases between. The CDR3 contains 14 residues. Germline assignment: CDR1 LNHDA and CDR2 SQIVND (reference sequence). CDR3 in DNA: TGTGCCAGTACTGCGGGTTCTTCGGGAAACACCATATATTTT. Its translation is CASTAGSSGNTIYF.

This clone was seen a single time. This chain uses TRBV27 with TRBJ2-7; tentative D call: TRBD2 (7 bases). Trimming removed 2 bases at V and 0 bases at J, with 11 bases between. This CDR3 comprises 15 residues. Germline V gene lookup returns CDR1 MNHEY and CDR2 SMNVEV (reference sequence). This CDR3 is CASSLAGAPSYEQYF. As DNA, the CDR3 is TGTGCCAGCAGTTTAGCGGGGGCCCCCTCCTACGAGCAGTACTTC.

V usage is TRBV14 and J usage is TRBJ2-1, with D possibly TRBD2 on 6 matching bases. The CDR3 runs 15 residues. V lost 4 bases, J lost 9 bases, and 19 bases lay in between. Germline CDR1 reads SGHDN; CDR2 reads FVKESK. The CDR3 region has the DNA TGTGCCAGCAGCCTACAAAGAGGAGGGGTCACTGAGCAGTTCTTC. Translated, it gives CASSLQRGGVTEQFF.

The chain carries TRBV5-5 and TRBJ1-4, with 11 bases lining up with TRBD1. This CDR3 has 15 residues. Germline loops: CDR1 SGHKS, CDR2 YYEKEE (reference sequence). Trimming cost V 4 bases and J 7 bases; bases outside gene matches: 6. The CDR3 DNA follows: TGTGCCAGCAGCCGACCGGGACAGGGGGTTGAAAAACTGTTTTTT. It yields the protein CASSRPGQGVEKLFF.

About this clone itself: This sample also contains other DNA sequences that code for the same CDR3. The chain recombines TRBV5-1 with TRBJ2-7; D might be TRBD2 (5 bases). With 2 bases removed from V and 0 bases from J, the gap between germline ends came to 9 bases. Per germline, CDR1 SGHRS and CDR2 YFSETQ. The CDR3 loop spans 14 amino acids. CDR3 DNA sequence: TGCGCCAGCAGCTTACCTAGCAGCTCCTACGAGCAGTACTTC. Its protein is CASSLPSSSYEQYF. Supplemented by reference TRBV5-1 and TRBJ2-7, the full variable domain reads KAGVTQTPRYLIKTRGQQVTLSCSPISGHRSVSWYQQTPGQGLQFLFEYFSETQRNKGNFPGRFSGRQFSNSRSEMNVSTLELGDSALYLCASSLPSSSYEQYFGPGTRLTVT.

V is TRBV3-1 (or the pseudogene TRBV3-2) and J is TRBJ1-1, with 8 bases aligning to TRBD1. There are 20 residues in the CDR3. The germline V gene has CDR1 LGHDT and CDR2 YNNKEL (reference sequence). With V trimmed by 1 base and J by 4 bases, 20 bases remained unmatched. CDR3 loop: CASSQVRIRGRSPGSTEAFF. The CDR3 DNA reads as TGTGCCAGCAGCCAAGTCCGGATCAGGGGGCGCTCACCAGGGAGCACTGAAGCTTTCTTT.

V gene TRBV5-1 combines with J gene TRBJ1-1; a possible D gene is TRBD1 (6 bases). Per germline, CDR1 SGHRS and CDR2 YFSETQ. Deletions cut 0 bases from V and 1 base from J, with 10 bases between. CDR3 size: 15 residues. The CDR3 spells CASSLEGTRNTEAFF. CDR3 DNA: TGCGCCAGCAGCTTGGAGGGGACACGGAACACTGAAGCTTTCTTT. Combining the CDR3 with reference TRBV5-1 and TRBJ1-1 gives the whole variable domain KAGVTQTPRYLIKTRGQQVTLSCSPISGHRSVSWYQQTPGQGLQFLFEYFSETQRNKGNFPGRFSGRQFSNSRSEMNVSTLELGDSALYLCASSLEGTRNTEAFFGQGTRLTVV.

This clone is a singleton in its sample. The chain combines TRBV13 with TRBJ2-3; D not certain. Germline CDR1 and CDR2: PRHDT and FYEKMQ (reference sequence). Trimming took off 1 base at V and 3 bases at J, with 8 bases between the two ends. The CDR3 runs 14 residues. CDR3 region: CASSLAPVTDTQYF. DNA for the CDR3: TGTGCCAGCAGCTTAGCCCCAGTTACAGATACGCAGTATTTT.